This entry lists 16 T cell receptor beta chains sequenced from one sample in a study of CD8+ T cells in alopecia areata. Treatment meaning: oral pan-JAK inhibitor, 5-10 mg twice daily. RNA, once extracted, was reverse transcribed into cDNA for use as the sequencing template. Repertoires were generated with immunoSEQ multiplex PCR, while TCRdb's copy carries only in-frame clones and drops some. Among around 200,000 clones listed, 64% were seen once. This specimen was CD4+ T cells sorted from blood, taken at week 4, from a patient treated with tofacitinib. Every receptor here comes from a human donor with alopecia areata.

This CDR3 is CASSLAPVNTGELFF. The CDR3 DNA follows: TGCGCCAGCAGCTTGGCCCCAGTGAACACCGGGGAGCTGTTTTTT. The chain links TRBV5-1 to TRBJ2-2; D ambiguous. Germline V gives CDR1 SGHRS, CDR2 YFSETQ. The CDR3 contains 15 residues. The V end was cut by 0 bases, the J end by 1 base, with 7 bases between.

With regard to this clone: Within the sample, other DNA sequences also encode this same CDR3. Here the CDR3 DNA reads TGTGCCAGCAGTGGGGACAGAGATGGCTACACCTTC. Translated: CASSGDRDGYTF. This chain connects TRBV2 to TRBJ1-2, with 7 bases aligning to TRBD1. Germline lookup yields CDR1 SNHLY and CDR2 FYNNEI. V was pared by 4 bases and J by 6 bases, with 2 bases of the junction left unmatched. The CDR3 is made up of 12 amino acids.

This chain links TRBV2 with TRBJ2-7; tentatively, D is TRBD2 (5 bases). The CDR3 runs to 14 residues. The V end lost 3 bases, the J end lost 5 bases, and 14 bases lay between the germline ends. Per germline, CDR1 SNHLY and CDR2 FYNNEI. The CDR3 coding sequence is TGTGCCAGCAGTGAGACTTACTTGCGGGACGAGCAGTACTTC. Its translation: CASSETYLRDEQYF.

This CDR3 reads CASSPDRGGADTQYF. CDR3 DNA: TGTGCCAGCAGCCCGGACAGGGGCGGGGCAGATACGCAGTATTTT. The gene calls are TRBV7-9 and TRBJ2-3; 9 bases align to TRBD1. Germline V gene sequence: CDR1 SEHNR, CDR2 FQNEAQ (reference sequence). V shed 5 bases and J 4 bases; nucleotides not matched to a gene: 7. The CDR3 totals 15 residues. The whole variable domain, remainder taken from reference TRBV7-9 and TRBJ2-3, is DTGVSQNPRHKITKRGQNVTFRCDPISEHNRLYWYRQTLGQGPEFLTYFQNEAQLEKSRLLSDRFSAERPKGSFSTLEIQRTEQGDSAMYLCASSPDRGGADTQYFGPGTRLTVL.

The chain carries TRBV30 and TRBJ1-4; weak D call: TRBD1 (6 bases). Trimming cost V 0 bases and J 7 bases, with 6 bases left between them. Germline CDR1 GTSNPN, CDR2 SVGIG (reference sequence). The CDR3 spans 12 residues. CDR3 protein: CAWSVQGEKLFF. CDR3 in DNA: TGTGCCTGGAGTGTACAGGGTGAAAAACTGTTTTTT. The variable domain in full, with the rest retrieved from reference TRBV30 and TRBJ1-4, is SQTIHQWPATLVQPVGSPLSLECTVEGTSNPNLYWYRQAAGRGLQLLFYSVGIGQISSEVPQNLSASRPQDRQFILSSKKLLLSDSGFYLCAWSVQGEKLFFGSGTQLSVL.

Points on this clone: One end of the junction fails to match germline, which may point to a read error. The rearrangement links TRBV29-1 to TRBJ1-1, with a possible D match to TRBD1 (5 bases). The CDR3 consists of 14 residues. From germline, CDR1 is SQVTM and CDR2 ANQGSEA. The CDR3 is CSVGARGVNTEASF. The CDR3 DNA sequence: TGCAGCGTTGGGGCGCGAGGGGTGAACACTGAAGCTTCCTTT.

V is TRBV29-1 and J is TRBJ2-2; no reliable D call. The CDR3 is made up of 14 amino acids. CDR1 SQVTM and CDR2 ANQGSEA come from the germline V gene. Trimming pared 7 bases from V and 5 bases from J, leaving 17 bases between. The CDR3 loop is CSGSARAGTGELFF. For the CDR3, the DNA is TGCAGCGGATCCGCCCGGGCTGGGACCGGGGAGCTGTTTTTT.

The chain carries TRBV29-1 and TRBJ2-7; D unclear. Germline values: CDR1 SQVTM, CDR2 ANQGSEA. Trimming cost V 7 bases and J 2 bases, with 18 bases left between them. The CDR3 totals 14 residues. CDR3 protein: CSARVTPNTYEQYF. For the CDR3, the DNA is TGCAGCGCCCGGGTGACACCGAACACCTACGAGCAGTACTTC.

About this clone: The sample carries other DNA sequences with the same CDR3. This chain's CDR3 is CSAGRQLNTEAFF. The CDR3 DNA sequence: TGCAGCGCCGGGCGGCAGTTGAACACTGAAGCTTTCTTT. V is TRBV29-1 and J is TRBJ1-1; no clear D. The V gene's germline CDR1 is SQVTM and CDR2 ANQGSEA. The V end was cut by 7 bases, the J end by 0 bases, with 12 bases between. There are 13 residues in the CDR3.

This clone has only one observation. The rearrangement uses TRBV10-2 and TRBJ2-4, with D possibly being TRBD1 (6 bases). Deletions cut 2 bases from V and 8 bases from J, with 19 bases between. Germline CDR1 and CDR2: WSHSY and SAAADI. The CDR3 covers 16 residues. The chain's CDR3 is CASSERGSTRADIQYF. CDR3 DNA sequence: TGCGCCAGCAGTGAGAGGGGGTCAACAAGGGCAGACATTCAGTACTTC.

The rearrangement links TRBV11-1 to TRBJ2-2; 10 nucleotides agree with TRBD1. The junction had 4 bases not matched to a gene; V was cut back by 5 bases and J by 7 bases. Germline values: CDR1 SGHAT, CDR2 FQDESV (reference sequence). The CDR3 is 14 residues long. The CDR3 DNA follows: TGTGCCAGCAGCCGGGACAGGGGAGACGGGGAGCTGTTTTTT. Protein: CASSRDRGDGELFF.

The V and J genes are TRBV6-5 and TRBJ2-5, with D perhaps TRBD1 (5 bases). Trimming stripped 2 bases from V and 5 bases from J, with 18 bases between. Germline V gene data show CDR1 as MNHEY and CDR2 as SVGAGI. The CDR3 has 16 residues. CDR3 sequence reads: CASSYPAGYGQETQYF. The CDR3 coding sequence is TGTGCCAGCAGTTACCCAGCAGGGTATGGCCAGGAGACCCAGTACTTC.

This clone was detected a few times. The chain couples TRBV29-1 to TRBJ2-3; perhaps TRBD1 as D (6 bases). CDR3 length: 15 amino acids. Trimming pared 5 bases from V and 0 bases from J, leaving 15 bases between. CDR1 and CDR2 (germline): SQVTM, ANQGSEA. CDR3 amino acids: CSVPRTASSTDTQYF. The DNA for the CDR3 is TGCAGCGTTCCTCGGACAGCCTCTAGCACAGATACGCAGTATTTT.

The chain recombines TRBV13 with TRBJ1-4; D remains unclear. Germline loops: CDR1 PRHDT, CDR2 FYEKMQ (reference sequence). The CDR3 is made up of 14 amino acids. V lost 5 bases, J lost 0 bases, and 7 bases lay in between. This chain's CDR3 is CASSTGTTNEKLFF. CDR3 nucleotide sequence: TGTGCCAGCAGCACGGGGACAACTAATGAAAAACTGTTTTTT.

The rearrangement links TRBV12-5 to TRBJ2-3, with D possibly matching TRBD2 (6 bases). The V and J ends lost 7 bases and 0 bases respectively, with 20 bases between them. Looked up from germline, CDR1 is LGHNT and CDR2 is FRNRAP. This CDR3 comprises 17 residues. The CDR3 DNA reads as TGTGCTAGTGCACCTGCTCCTGGGCGGGGAAGCACAGATACGCAGTATTTT. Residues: CASAPAPGRGSTDTQYF. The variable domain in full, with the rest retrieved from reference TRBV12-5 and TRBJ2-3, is DARVTQTPRHKVTEMGQEVTMRCQPILGHNTVFWYRQTMMQGLELLAYFRNRAPLDDSGMPKDRFSAEMPDATLATLKIQPSEPRDSAVYFCASAPAPGRGSTDTQYFGPGTRLTVL.

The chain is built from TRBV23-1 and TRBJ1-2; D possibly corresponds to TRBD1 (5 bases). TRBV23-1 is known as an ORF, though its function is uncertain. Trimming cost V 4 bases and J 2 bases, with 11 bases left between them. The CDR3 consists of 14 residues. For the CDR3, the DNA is TGCGCCAGCAGTCGGGGGACCAAAAACTATGGCTACACCTTC. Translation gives CASSRGTKNYGYTF.